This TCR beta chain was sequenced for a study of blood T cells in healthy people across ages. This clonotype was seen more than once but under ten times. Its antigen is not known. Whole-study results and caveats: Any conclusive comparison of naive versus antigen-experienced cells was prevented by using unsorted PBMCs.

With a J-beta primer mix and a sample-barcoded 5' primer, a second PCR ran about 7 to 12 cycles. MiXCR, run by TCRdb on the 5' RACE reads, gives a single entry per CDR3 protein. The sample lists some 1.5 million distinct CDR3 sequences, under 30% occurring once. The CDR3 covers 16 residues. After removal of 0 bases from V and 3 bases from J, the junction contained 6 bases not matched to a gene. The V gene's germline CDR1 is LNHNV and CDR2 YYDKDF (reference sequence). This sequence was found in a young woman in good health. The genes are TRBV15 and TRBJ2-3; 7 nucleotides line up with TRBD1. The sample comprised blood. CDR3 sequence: CATSRDRGLKTDTQYF. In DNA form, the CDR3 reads TGTGCCACCAGCAGAGATAGGGGGCTCAAAACAGATACGCAGTATTTT.